The 20 T cell receptor beta chains below all came from one sample that was sequenced in a study of siplizumab effects on memory and regulatory T cells (dated by TCRdb to between 2017 and 2020). Receptors were amplified or captured by the immunoSEQ multiplex PCR assay. The table was pulled from immuneACCESS by TCRdb, which kept in-frame rearrangements only. Such tables lose some clones; where checked, under half of the loss comes from unresolved V genes, and the rest has no known cause. The sample table shows 70,000 to 90,000 clones, and approximately 93% are seen once. The top ten constitute 4.5% to 6.5% of the sample. Specimen: CD8+ T cells sorted from blood. Receptor source: a human donor in good health.

The chain has TRBV7-6 and TRBJ1-1; D gene uncertain. The CDR3 sequence is 13 residues long. The ends were cut back, 1 base at V and 3 bases at J, with 6 bases in the middle. CDR1 and CDR2 from the germline V gene are SGHVS and FNYEAQ. Here the CDR3 DNA reads TGTGCCAGCAGCTTAGGGAAAGACACTGAAGCTTTCTTT. Translation: CASSLGKDTEAFF.

The chain recombines TRBV7-3 with TRBJ2-3, with D perhaps assigned TRBD1 or TRBD2 (5 bases each). From germline, CDR1 is SGHTA and CDR2 FQGTGA. The CDR3 has 16 amino acids. The V end lost 5 bases, the J end lost 2 bases, and 17 bases lay between the germline ends. The CDR3 reads CASSPQFRDPTDTQYF. For the CDR3, the DNA is TGTGCCAGCAGCCCCCAATTCCGGGACCCCACAGATACGCAGTATTTT.

This clone was counted many times. This chain connects TRBV6-1 to TRBJ1-6; D possibly corresponds to TRBD1 (6 bases). V gave up 0 bases and J gave up 10 bases, with 13 bases separating them. The CDR3 loop spans 15 amino acids. Germline V gene data show CDR1 as MNHNS and CDR2 as SASEGT. For the CDR3, the DNA is TGTGCCAGCAGTGAAGCCACAGGGTCTTGGTCACCCCTCCACTTT. Its protein is CASSEATGSWSPLHF.

This clone was detected once. This chain joins TRBV15 and TRBJ2-2, with 7 bases matching TRBD2. CDR3 length: 17 residues. Germline V gives CDR1 LNHNV, CDR2 YYDKDF (reference sequence). Trimming at V came to 6 bases and at J to 2 bases, leaving 12 bases not matched to a gene. Here the CDR3 reads CATRNDGGLGNTGELFF. CDR3 DNA sequence: TGTGCCACCAGAAACGACGGAGGACTAGGCAACACCGGGGAGCTGTTTTTT.

The genes are TRBV4-3 and TRBJ2-4; D unclear. The CDR3 sequence is 17 residues long. Germline assignment: CDR1 LGHNA and CDR2 YSLEER. The V gene lost 0 bases and the J gene lost 0 bases, with 12 bases spanning the gap. The CDR3 DNA is TGCGCCAGCAGCCAAGATTTGGGCCTAATAGCCAAAAACATTCAGTACTTC. Residues: CASSQDLGLIAKNIQYF.

This chain connects TRBV7-9 to TRBJ1-5; 9 positions agree with TRBD1. The CDR3 covers 17 residues. V trimming: 4 bases; J trimming: 0 bases; junction bases outside the gene matches: 7. Per germline, CDR1 SEHNR and CDR2 FQNEAQ (reference sequence). CDR3 amino acids: CASSSGTGRYSNQPQHF. DNA of the CDR3: TGTGCCAGCAGCTCTGGGACAGGGAGATATAGCAATCAGCCCCAGCATTTT.

The genes are TRBV10-3 and TRBJ1-2; TRBD1 matches 8 bases. Looked up from germline, CDR1 is ENHRY and CDR2 is SYGVKD. This CDR3 contains 17 residues. Trimming at V came to 3 bases and at J to 2 bases, leaving 11 bases not matched to a gene. DNA for the CDR3: TGTGCCATCAGTGATGTGTCAGGGGGCGCGAAAAACTATGGCTACACCTTC. This sequence encodes CAISDVSGGAKNYGYTF.

V gene TRBV19 combines with J gene TRBJ2-2; TRBD1 matches at 7 bases. The germline V gene encodes CDR1 LNHDA and CDR2 SQIVND (reference sequence). Trimming at V came to 5 bases and at J to 2 bases, leaving 17 bases not matched to a gene. The CDR3 sequence is 19 residues long. The CDR3 DNA reads TGTGCCAGTAGTTCAACAACCTACGGGACAGACTTAAACACCGGGGAGCTGTTTTTT. Protein product: CASSSTTYGTDLNTGELFF.

The chain employs TRBV19 and TRBJ1-4; D is perhaps TRBD1 (6 bases). Germline V gives CDR1 LNHDA, CDR2 SQIVND (reference sequence). Trimming stripped 9 bases from V and 0 bases from J, with 23 bases between. CDR3 length: 18 residues. The CDR3 nucleotides read TGTGCCAGCAGTCTGAGCCTCGGGACACCTGCAACTAATGAAAAACTGTTTTTT. Encoded protein: CASSLSLGTPATNEKLFF.

The chain employs TRBV6-9 and TRBJ1-2; 8 bases are a match to TRBD1. V shed 6 bases and J 6 bases; nucleotides not matched to a gene: 12. The CDR3 covers 15 residues. Germline-derived CDR1 and CDR2 are MNHGY and SVAAGI. The CDR3 coding sequence is TGTGCCAGCAGCAAACCCGGGACAGGAGGAGATGGCTACACCTTC. This sequence encodes CASSKPGTGGDGYTF.

V is TRBV7-9 and J is TRBJ1-2, with unresolved D. The CDR3 spans 14 residues. V lost 0 bases and J lost 4, with 9 bases in between. The germline V gene encodes CDR1 SEHNR and CDR2 FQNEAQ (reference sequence). The CDR3 DNA reads TGTGCCAGCAGCTTAGCGGGGTCAGGCTATGGCTACACCTTC. Its protein is CASSLAGSGYGYTF. The full variable domain, in which reference TRBV7-9 and TRBJ1-2 provide the parts outside the CDR3, is DTGVSQNPRHKITKRGQNVTFRCDPISEHNRLYWYRQTLGQGPEFLTYFQNEAQLEKSRLLSDRFSAERPKGSFSTLEIQRTEQGDSAMYLCASSLAGSGYGYTFGSGTRLTVV.

DNA for the CDR3: TGCGCCAGCAGTGAGTCCCTCCCAGCTAACTATGGCTACACCTTC. Translated: CASSESLPANYGYTF. This chain links TRBV10-1 with TRBJ1-2; D gene uncertain. CDR3 size: 15 residues. V lost 0 bases to trimming and J lost 0 bases, with 8 bases between them. The germline CDR1 and CDR2 sequences are WNHNN and SYGVQD (reference sequence).

The chain links TRBV4-3 to TRBJ1-1; tentative D call: TRBD1 (6 bases). Per the germline V gene, CDR1 is LGHNA and CDR2 is YSLEER. The CDR3 totals 17 residues. Trimming cost V 0 bases and J 2 bases, with 16 bases left between them. The CDR3 nucleotides read TGCGCCAGCAGCCAAGATGCAGGGGTCCTATCCAACACTGAAGCTTTCTTT. This codes for CASSQDAGVLSNTEAFF.

This clone was found once. The chain uses TRBV5-6 and TRBJ1-5, with D unresolved. The germline V gene encodes CDR1 SGHDT and CDR2 YYEEEE. The CDR3 totals 14 residues. Trimming removed 1 base at V and 4 bases at J, with 9 bases between. The CDR3 nucleotides are TGTGCCAGCAGCTTGCTGCGTGAGAATCAGCCCCAGCATTTT. The encoded protein is CASSLLRENQPQHF.

This clone was observed a handful of times. V gene TRBV10-3 combines with J gene TRBJ2-3; TRBD2 agrees at 10 bases. The germline V gene has CDR1 ENHRY and CDR2 SYGVKD. The junction had 13 bases not matched to a gene; V was cut back by 2 bases and J by 2 bases. This CDR3 is 19 amino acids long. CDR3 sequence: CAISETTPIAGGPTDTQYF. CDR3 in DNA: TGTGCCATCAGTGAGACGACTCCTATAGCGGGGGGACCCACAGATACGCAGTATTTT.

The CDR3 coding sequence is TGCAGCGTTGTCCGAGAGACGAACACTGAAGCTTTCTTT. Translated: CSVVRETNTEAFF. J is TRBJ1-1 and V is TRBV29-1; D call uncertain. This CDR3 contains 13 residues. In germline, CDR1 is SQVTM, CDR2 ANQGSEA. Trimming took 4 bases from V and 1 from J, leaving 10 bases between them.

The CDR3 sequence: CAVGGAEAFF. CDR3 in DNA: TGTGCCGTTGGAGGGGCTGAAGCTTTCTTT. The chain employs TRBV19 and TRBJ1-1; weak D call: TRBD1 (5 bases). The CDR3 extends over 10 amino acids. Germline assignment: CDR1 LNHDA and CDR2 SQIVND (reference sequence). The V end lost 11 bases, the J end lost 6 bases, and 10 bases lay between the germline ends. The full variable domain, with the rest looked up from reference TRBV19 and TRBJ1-1, is DGGITQSPKYLFRKEGQNVTLSCEQNLNHDAMYWYRQDPGQGLRLIYYSQIVNDFQKGDIAEGYSVSREKKESFPLTVTSAQKNPTAFYLCAVGGAEAFFGQGTRLTVV.

The genes are TRBV7-6 and TRBJ2-3; 15 bases fit TRBD2. This CDR3 comprises 21 residues. Germline trimming cut 0 bases from V and 4 bases from J; bases unmatched to any gene: 14. From germline, CDR1 is SGHVS and CDR2 FNYEAQ. DNA of the CDR3: TGTGCCAGCAGCTTAGCCGAAGGACTAGCGGGGGGGCGGTGGGGCCCAGATACGCAGTATTTT. Amino acid sequence: CASSLAEGLAGGRWGPDTQYF. Looking up the rest from reference TRBV7-6 and TRBJ2-3 gives the full variable domain: GAGVSQSPRYKVTKRGQDVALRCDPISGHVSLYWYRQALGQGPEFLTYFNYEAQQDKSGLPNDRFSAERPEGSISTLTIQRTEQRDSAMYRCASSLAEGLAGGRWGPDTQYFGPGTRLTVL.

This rearrangement joins TRBV6-4 to TRBJ1-1; D perhaps matches TRBD1 (5 bases). V was trimmed by 2 bases and J by 4 bases, leaving 8 bases between them. This CDR3 has 13 residues. Germline V CDR1 and CDR2: MRHNA, SNTAGT. The CDR3 loop is CASSDRGSTEAFF. CDR3 DNA sequence: TGTGCCAGCAGTGACAGGGGATCCACTGAAGCTTTCTTT.

This rearrangement joins TRBV6-5 to TRBJ2-3; possibly TRBD2 for D (5 bases). Trimming took off 4 bases at V and 6 bases at J, with 14 bases between the two ends. Germline values: CDR1 MNHEY, CDR2 SVGAGI. CDR3 length: 14 residues. CDR3 in amino acids: CASSFSIGGDTQYF. The DNA for the CDR3 is TGTGCCAGCAGTTTTTCGATCGGCGGGGATACGCAGTATTTT.